This T cell receptor (beta chain) was obtained from a study of long-term antiretroviral therapy in people with HIV. Version v3.0 of the immunoSEQ assay ran at survey level. TCRdb's copy holds only in-frame clones and misses some; the assay was immunoSEQ multiplex PCR. The sample includes 15,000 to 20,000 clones, less than 85% of them seen just once. V was cut by 4 bases and J by 1 base, with 10 bases left in between. The germline gives CDR1 SGHRS, CDR2 YFSETQ. The CDR3 extends over 14 amino acids. This sequence was found in a man aged 18 to 29 with HIV. Specimen: unsorted PBMCs, collected 0.9 years after starting antiretroviral therapy. The V call is TRBV5-1, the J call TRBJ2-3; D is perhaps TRBD1 (5 bases). For the CDR3, the DNA is TGCGCCAGCAGCCTACCGACAGGCACAGATACGCAGTATTTT. Amino acids: CASSLPTGTDTQYF.